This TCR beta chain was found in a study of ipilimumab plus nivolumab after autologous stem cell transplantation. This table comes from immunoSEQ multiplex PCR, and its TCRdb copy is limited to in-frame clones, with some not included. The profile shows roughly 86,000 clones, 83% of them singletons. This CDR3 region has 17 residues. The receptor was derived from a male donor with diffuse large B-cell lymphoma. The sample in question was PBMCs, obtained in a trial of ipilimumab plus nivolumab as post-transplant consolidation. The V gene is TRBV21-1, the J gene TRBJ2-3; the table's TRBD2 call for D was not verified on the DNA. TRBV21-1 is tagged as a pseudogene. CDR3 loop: CASMDRTLAGNRDTQYF. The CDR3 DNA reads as TGTGCCAGCATGGATCGGACCCTAGCGGGGAACAGAGATACGCAGTATTTT.